This T cell receptor beta chain was captured by sequencing in a study of T cell responses to AZD1222 COVID-19 vaccine. Points from the study as a whole: At baseline, just 6 or 7 AZD1222 recipients tested seropositive. Repertoire sampling was restricted to post-peak T cell response timepoints. Close to half of spike-specific TCRs reportedly recognize unmutated variant regions.

A note on this clone: The antigen is undetermined.

Produced via immunoSEQ multiplex PCR; TCRdb's table is partial and in-frame only. The data contain more than 30,000 clones, roughly 90% of them singletons. This clonotype was obtained from an adult who received the AZD1222 COVID-19 vaccine. This sample comprised peripheral blood, obtained 28 days after the second AZD1222 dose.

CDR3 DNA: TGTGCCAGCTCCCTAGGGACTAGCGAGGGAAACATTCAGTACTTC. Its translation is CASSLGTSEGNIQYF. The chain carries TRBV18 and TRBJ2-4; TRBD2 matches 10 bases. The germline V gene encodes CDR1 KGHSH and CDR2 LQKENI. V was clipped by 6 bases and J by 6 bases; unmatched bases: 8. The CDR3 is 15 amino acids.